This T cell receptor beta chain came from a study of spatial heterogeneity in lung cancer (dated by TCRdb to about 2019). About the full investigation: Beta-chain transcripts were consistently detected in greater numbers than alpha-chain transcripts, which likely reflected higher beta-chain transcript abundance. In the raw uncorrected reads, each unique combination of TCR and UMI appeared more than ten times on average. TCR alpha and beta repertoires were quantitatively compared across multiple tumor regions, matched nontumor lung and blood in non-small cell lung cancer. The study linked features of the TCR repertoire to counts of nonsynonymous mutations, which were determined by whole-exome sequencing of tumor tissue. At surgery, roughly 220 tumor regions, some 61 matched nontumor lung samples and 56 PBMC samples were TCR-sequenced for both alpha and beta chains.

Taken from cysteine to phenylalanine, the CDR3 has 14 residues. Solely the CDR3 DNA is kept, with 42 bases framed from the first base. CDR1 and CDR2 are drawn from the germline V gene (reference sequence): MNHEY, SMNVEV. V and J are truncated by 4 bases and 5 bases respectively, leaving an intervening sequence of 14 bases. The library came from 5' RACE. Sequenced using a NextSeq 500. To allow correction of PCR and sequencing errors, the TCR library protocol tagged every TCR cDNA molecule with a unique molecular identifier. As for the original processing: TCR identification, UMI-based error correction and CDR3 extraction were all carried out with Decombinator tools. TCRs above a frequency of 2 per 1,000, corresponding to the top 1% of the tumor frequency distribution, were defined as expanded. Renyi diversity was calculated using the R vegan package after each repertoire was subsampled 100 times to 5,000 TCRs. CDR3 similarity networks were constructed using string-kernel similarity of amino acid triplets, with links drawn between CDR3s whose pairwise similarity was above 0.82. TCRdb redid the processing of the public reads, applying fastp at Q25 and MiXCR, and retained in-frame beta chains. CDR3 protein sequences are deduplicated, and each keeps its most common genes and DNA. For this entry, the V and J calls and clone size follow TCRdb and not the study's own pipeline. This sample gives about 17,000 distinct CDR3 sequences in total; about a fifth of them show up just once. The ten biggest clones cover roughly a fifth of the sample.

The time point label, read with the paper, signifies: sample taken at primary tumor resection. TCR sequencing used whole RNA extracted from tumor and nontumor lung tissue, or from cryopreserved PBMC samples, without cell sorting. The donors were 65 to 90 patients from the lung TRACERx cohort who had early-stage, untreated non-small cell lung cancer. Patients were selected for TCR sequencing only if sufficient RNA was available from at least two tumor regions. This clonotype was observed at least ten times. The target of this receptor is not known. There are no base qualities to consult, and no much larger clone falls within one base. The full study reports these points: Ubiquitous expanded tumor TCRs were found in blood more often at tumor resection than at routine follow-up. Confirming at a functional level the hypothesis that regional TCRs recognize regional mutations was considered to require additional single-cell paired TCR alpha and beta sequencing.

This TCR was sampled from a female donor with early-stage non-small cell lung cancer. The source was PBMCs, collected at surgery. Here the chain combines TRBV27 and TRBJ1-1; tentative D gene TRBD1, with 5 bases matching. The nucleotide sequence is TGTGCCAGCAGTTCGAGGGGTAGTTGGACTGAAGCTTTCTTT. Translated, this is CASSSRGSWTEAFF.